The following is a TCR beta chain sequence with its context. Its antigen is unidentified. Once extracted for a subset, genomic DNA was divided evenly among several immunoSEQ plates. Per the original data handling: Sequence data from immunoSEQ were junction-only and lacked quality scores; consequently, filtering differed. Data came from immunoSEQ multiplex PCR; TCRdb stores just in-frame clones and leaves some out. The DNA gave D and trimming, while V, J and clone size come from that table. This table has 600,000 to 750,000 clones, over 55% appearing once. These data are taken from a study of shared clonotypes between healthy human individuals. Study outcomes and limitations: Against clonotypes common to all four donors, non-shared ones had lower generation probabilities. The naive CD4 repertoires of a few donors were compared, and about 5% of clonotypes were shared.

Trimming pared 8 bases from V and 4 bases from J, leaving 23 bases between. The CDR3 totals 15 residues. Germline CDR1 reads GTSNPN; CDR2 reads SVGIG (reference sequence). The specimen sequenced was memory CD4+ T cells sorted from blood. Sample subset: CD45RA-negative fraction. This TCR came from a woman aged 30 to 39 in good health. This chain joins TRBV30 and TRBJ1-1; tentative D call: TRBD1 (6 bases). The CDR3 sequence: CARGSGGAGVTEAFF. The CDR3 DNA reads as TGTGCCCGAGGATCGGGGGGCGCTGGGGTCACTGAAGCTTTCTTT.